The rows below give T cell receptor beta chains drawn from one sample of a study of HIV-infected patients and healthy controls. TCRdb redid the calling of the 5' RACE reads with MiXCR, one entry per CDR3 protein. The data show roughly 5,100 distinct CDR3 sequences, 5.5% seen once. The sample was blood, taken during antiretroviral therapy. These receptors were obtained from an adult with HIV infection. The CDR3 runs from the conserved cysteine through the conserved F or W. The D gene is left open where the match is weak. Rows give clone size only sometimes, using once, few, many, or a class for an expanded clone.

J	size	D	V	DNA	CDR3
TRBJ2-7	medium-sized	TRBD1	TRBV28	TGTGCCAGCAGTTCCGGGACAGGGGTTCCCTACGAGCAGTACTTC	CASSSGTGVPYEQYF
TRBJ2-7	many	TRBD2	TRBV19	TGTGCCAGTAGTATATATACCCCTCTAGCGGGAGTCGTCTACGAGCAGTACTTC	CASSIYTPLAGVVYEQYF
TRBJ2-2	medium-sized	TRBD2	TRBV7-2	TGTGCCAGCAGCTATGGGGGGAGGGCGAACACCGGGGAGCTGTTTTTT	CASSYGGRANTGELFF
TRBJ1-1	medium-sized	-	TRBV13	TGTGCCAGCTCGGAGGAAACTGAAGCTTTCTTT	CASSEETEAFF
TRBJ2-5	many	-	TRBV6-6	TGTGCCAGCAGCCGACACCACCAAGAGACCCAGTACTTC	CASSRHHQETQYF
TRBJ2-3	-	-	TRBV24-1	TGTGCCACCAGCGACTCCACAGATACGCAGTATTTT	CATSDSTDTQYF
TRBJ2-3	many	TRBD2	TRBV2	TGTGCCAGCAAGGAGGGCGGGAGATCAGATACGCAGTATTTT	CASKEGGRSDTQYF
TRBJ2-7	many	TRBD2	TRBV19	TGTGCCAGTAGTTCGCGGACTAGCGGGAGTGACGAGCAGTACTTC	CASSSRTSGSDEQYF
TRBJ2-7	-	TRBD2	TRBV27	TGTGCCAGCAGTCCGAGAGCGGGAGGGGCCTACGAGCAGTACTTC	CASSPRAGGAYEQYF
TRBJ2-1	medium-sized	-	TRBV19	TGTGCCAGTGAACCCACCGGACAGATTACCAATGAGCAGTTCTTC	CASEPTGQITNEQFF
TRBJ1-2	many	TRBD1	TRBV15	TGTGCCACCAGCCCGCCACAGGGGAGGACTAACTATGGCTACACCTTC	CATSPPQGRTNYGYTF
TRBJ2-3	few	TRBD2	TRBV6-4	TGTGCCAGCAGTGTCCTAGCGGTTCCTGCCGATACGCAGTATTTT	CASSVLAVPADTQYF
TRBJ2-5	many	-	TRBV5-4	TGTGCCAGCAGCTTGAAGGGGGACGGGAAAGAGACCCAGTACTTC	CASSLKGDGKETQYF
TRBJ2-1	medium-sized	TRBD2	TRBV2	TGTGCCAGCAGTGAACTAGCGGGGGCCCCCCTGGGTGAGCAGTTCTTC	CASSELAGAPLGEQFF
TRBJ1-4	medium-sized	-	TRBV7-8	TGTGCCAGCAGTCGAGAAGAGGGGACTAATGAAAAACTGTTTTTT	CASSREEGTNEKLFF
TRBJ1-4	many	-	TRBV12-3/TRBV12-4	TGTGCCAGCAGACTTAAGCAGGGTAATGAAAAACTGTTTTTT	CASRLKQGNEKLFF
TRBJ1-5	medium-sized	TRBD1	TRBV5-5	TGTGCCAGCAGCTACCGGACAGGGGGAATAGGGCAGCCCCAGCATTTT	CASSYRTGGIGQPQHF
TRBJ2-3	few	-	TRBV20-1	TGCAGTGCTAGGCGGTCTGGCACAGATACGCAGTATTTT	CSARRSGTDTQYF
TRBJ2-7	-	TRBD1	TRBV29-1	TGCAGCGCCCGACAGGGCCCCTACGAGCAGTACTTC	CSARQGPYEQYF
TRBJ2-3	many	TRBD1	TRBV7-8	TGTGCCAGCAGCTTGGGACAGTCAGGATACCTAGAGTTTGATACGCAGTATTTT	CASSLGQSGYLEFDTQYF
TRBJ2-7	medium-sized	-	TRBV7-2	TGTGCCAGCAGCATTCCTGGATCGGACCCCACCTACGAGCAGTACTTC	CASSIPGSDPTYEQYF
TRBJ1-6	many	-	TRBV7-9	TGTGCCAGCAGCTTAAGCACAGCCGGGAATTCACCCCTCCACTTT	CASSLSTAGNSPLHF
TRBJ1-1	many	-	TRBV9	TGTGCCAGCAGCGTAGCGGGGCTGGGGACTGAAGCTTTCTTT	CASSVAGLGTEAFF
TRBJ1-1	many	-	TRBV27	TGTGCCAGCAGCTACGGAAAGGAGGCTTTCTTT	CASSYGKEAFF
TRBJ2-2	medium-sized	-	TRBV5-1	TGCGCCAGCAGCGTCGGGACACCGAACACCGGGGAGCTGTTTTTT	CASSVGTPNTGELFF
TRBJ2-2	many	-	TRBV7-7	TGTGCTAGCGGTGAGACTGCGAACACCGGGGAGCTGTTTTTT	CASGETANTGELFF
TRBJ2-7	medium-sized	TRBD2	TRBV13	TGTGCCAGCAGCTTAGGAGCGGGGGGTCCCTACGAGCAGTACTTC	CASSLGAGGPYEQYF
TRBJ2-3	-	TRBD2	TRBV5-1	TGCGCCAGCAGCCCGTCACTAGCGGGTACAACAGATACGCAGTATTTT	CASSPSLAGTTDTQYF
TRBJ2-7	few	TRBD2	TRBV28	TGTGCCAGCAGTTCCTCCTCGACTAGCGGGAGGTACGAGCAGTACTTC	CASSSSSTSGRYEQYF
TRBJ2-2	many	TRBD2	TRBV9	TGTGCCAGCAGCCTTACCGGGGGGAGCACCGGGGAGCTGTTTTTT	CASSLTGGSTGELFF
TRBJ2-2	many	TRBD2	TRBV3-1	TGTGCCAGCTCTGAGGGAGGGAGCACCGGGGAGCTGTTTTTT	CASSEGGSTGELFF
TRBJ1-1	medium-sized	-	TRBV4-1	TGCGCCAGCAGCCAAGAAAAACGACAGCGGATTGAAGCTTTCTTT	CASSQEKRQRIEAFF
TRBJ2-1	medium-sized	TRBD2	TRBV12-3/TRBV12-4	TGTGCCAGCAGTTTAACGCCGGGGGGCAATGAGCAGTTCTTC	CASSLTPGGNEQFF
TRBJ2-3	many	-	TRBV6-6	TGTGCCATCCTCGACAGTTCTAGCACAGATACGCAGTATTTT	CAILDSSSTDTQYF
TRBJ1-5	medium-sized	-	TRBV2	TGTGCCAGCAGTACCACCCATGATCAGCCCCAGCATTTT	CASSTTHDQPQHF
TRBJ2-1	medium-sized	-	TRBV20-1	TGCAGTGCCCCTCTTGGGGGAAGACCCTACAATGAGCAGTTCTTC	CSAPLGGRPYNEQFF
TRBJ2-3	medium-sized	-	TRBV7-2	TGTGCCAGCAGCTCAAACTCCGAGAGCACAGATACGCAGTATTTT	CASSSNSESTDTQYF
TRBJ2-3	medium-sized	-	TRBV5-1	TGCGCCAGCAGCTTGGTGGAACTACGCTCAGATACGCAGTATTTT	CASSLVELRSDTQYF
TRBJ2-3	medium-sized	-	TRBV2	TGTGCCAGCAGTCCCCGCACGGCAGATACGCAGTATTTT	CASSPRTADTQYF
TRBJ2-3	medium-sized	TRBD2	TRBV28	TGTGCCAGCAGCCGATCGACTAGCGGGATCACAGATACGCAGTATTTT	CASSRSTSGITDTQYF